Following are 4 T cell receptor beta chains from one sample sequenced in a study of cytomegalovirus exposure and HLA in healthy donors (dated by TCRdb to the late 2010s). Libraries came from the immunoSEQ multiplex PCR assay. The immuneACCESS repertoire file appears here via TCRdb, limited to in-frame rearrangements. These files lack a portion of the clones; in checked studies, under half of the deficit traces to unresolved V genes, and the cause of the others is not known. The sample contains 200,000 to 300,000 clones, 90% of them found a single time. The ten largest clones take up around 3.3% of the sample. Sequencing was performed on PBMCs. The receptors were sampled from a woman between 25 and 40 years old in good health and CMV-seronegative.

The V gene is TRBV19, the J gene TRBJ2-1, with TRBD2 matching 7 bases. Trimming at V came to 4 bases and at J to 7 bases, leaving 7 bases not matched to a gene. The CDR3 totals 14 residues. Germline-derived CDR1 and CDR2 are LNHDA and SQIVND (reference sequence). This chain's CDR3 is CASSNERDENEQFF. The CDR3 coding sequence is TGTGCCAGTAGTAACGAGCGGGATGAGAATGAGCAGTTCTTC.

The chain employs TRBV7-2 and TRBJ2-3; D is unclear. V was trimmed by 3 bases and J by 0 bases, leaving 10 bases between them. This CDR3 region has 15 residues. Germline CDR1 and CDR2: SGHTA and FQGNSA. In DNA, the CDR3 is TGTGCCAGCAGCTTTCATCTCCCCAGCACAGATACGCAGTATTTT. Translating gives CASSFHLPSTDTQYF.

The V call is TRBV7-9, the J call TRBJ2-7, with unresolved D. Germline V CDR1 and CDR2: SEHNR, FQNEAQ (reference sequence). Trimming pared 3 bases from V and 5 bases from J, leaving 5 bases between. CDR3 length: 11 residues. CDR3 sequence: CASSFADEQYF. In DNA form, the CDR3 reads TGTGCCAGCAGCTTCGCCGACGAGCAGTACTTC.

The chain employs TRBV7-9 and TRBJ2-7; D ambiguous. Trimming cost V 6 bases and J 6 bases, with 9 bases left between them. Germline CDR1 and CDR2: SEHNR and FQNEAQ (reference sequence). This CDR3 region has 11 residues. The CDR3 sequence: CASSFRREQYF. The DNA of the CDR3 is TGTGCCAGCAGTTTCCGTCGCGAGCAGTACTTC.